These 10 T cell receptor beta chains originate from one sample sequenced in a study of cytomegalovirus exposure and HLA in healthy donors. A multiplex PCR was run with 60 Vbeta primers and 13 Jbeta primers. Sequencing used immunoSEQ multiplex PCR; TCRdb keeps in-frame clones, though not all of them. Among 120,000 or so clones listed, roughly four fifths were seen once. Specimen: PBMCs. Every receptor here comes from a man between 18 and 35 years old in good health and CMV-seronegative.

J is TRBJ2-1 and V is TRBV9, with 10 nucleotides matching TRBD1. Germline lookup yields CDR1 SGDLS and CDR2 YYNGEE. V shed 4 bases and J 6 bases; nucleotides not matched to a gene: 4. The CDR3 loop spans 14 amino acids. In DNA, the CDR3 is TGTGCCAGCAGCCCAAGACAGGGGGCCAATGAGCAGTTCTTC. Its translation: CASSPRQGANEQFF.

A few counts support this clone. The rearrangement links TRBV19 to TRBJ2-3; TRBD1 matches 9 bases. There are 15 residues in the CDR3. CDR1 is LNHDA, CDR2 SQIVND, per germline (reference sequence). The trim removed 1 base at V and 3 bases at J, leaving 2 bases unmatched. CDR3 loop: CASSIGDRETDTQYF. CDR3 sequence (DNA): TGTGCCAGTAGTATAGGGGACAGGGAGACAGATACGCAGTATTTT. The full variable domain, with the rest looked up from reference TRBV19 and TRBJ2-3, is DGGITQSPKYLFRKEGQNVTLSCEQNLNHDAMYWYRQDPGQGLRLIYYSQIVNDFQKGDIAEGYSVSREKKESFPLTVTSAQKNPTAFYLCASSIGDRETDTQYFGPGTRLTVL.

CDR3 region: CASSIPSGVTGELFF. The CDR3 DNA reads as TGTGCCAGTAGTATCCCTAGCGGGGTAACCGGGGAGCTGTTTTTT. The V call is TRBV19, the J call TRBJ2-2; 9 positions match TRBD2. The CDR3 is made up of 15 amino acids. Looked up from germline, CDR1 is LNHDA and CDR2 is SQIVND (reference sequence). Germline trimming cut 3 bases from V and 5 bases from J; bases unmatched to any gene: 4.

The chain carries TRBV18 and TRBJ1-3; D is unclear. The CDR3 runs to 16 residues. Deletions cut 3 bases from V and 3 bases from J, with 15 bases between. Germline V gene lookup returns CDR1 KGHSH and CDR2 LQKENI. CDR3 sequence: CASSPVPGLGGNTIYF. The DNA for the CDR3 is TGTGCCAGCTCACCGGTTCCTGGACTGGGTGGAAACACCATATATTTT. The variable domain in full, completed from reference TRBV18 and TRBJ1-3, reads NAGVMQNPRHLVRRRGQEARLRCSPMKGHSHVYWYRQLPEEGLKFMVYLQKENIIDESGMPKERFSAEFPKEGPSILRIQQVVRGDSAAYFCASSPVPGLGGNTIYFGEGSWLTVV.

V and J are TRBV13 and TRBJ2-7; 8 bases fit TRBD2. Germline V CDR1 and CDR2: PRHDT, FYEKMQ (reference sequence). The CDR3 runs 15 residues. Germline trimming cut 0 bases from V and 4 bases from J; bases unmatched to any gene: 5. The CDR3, as DNA: TGTGCCAGCAGCTTAGGCGGACTAGCTCTTTACGAGCAGTACTTC. Residues: CASSLGGLALYEQYF.

A single count supports this clone. CDR3 DNA sequence: TGTGCCAGCAGCGTAGGACACATGGACGAGCAGTACTTC. Its translation is CASSVGHMDEQYF. The genes are TRBV7-3 and TRBJ2-7; perhaps TRBD1 as D (5 bases). The CDR3 is 13 amino acids. Trimming left V 5 bases short and J 5 bases short, with 13 bases between. Germline CDR1 and CDR2: SGHTA and FQGTGA.

The chain recombines TRBV19 with TRBJ2-3, with no clear D. The CDR3 has 18 residues. Germline CDR1 LNHDA, CDR2 SQIVND (reference sequence). The V gene lost 6 bases and the J gene lost 0 bases, with 22 bases spanning the gap. CDR3 DNA: TGTGCCAGTAGCGAAGGAATACAGAGAGTAACTAGCACAGATACGCAGTATTTT. This translates into CASSEGIQRVTSTDTQYF.

The chain couples TRBV5-4 to TRBJ2-2, with 16 positions matching TRBD2. The CDR3 loop spans 19 amino acids. Germline trimming cut 4 bases from V and 1 base from J; bases unmatched to any gene: 7. In germline, CDR1 is SGHNT, CDR2 YYREEE (reference sequence). CDR3 DNA: TGTGCCAGCAGCCTCGGGGGACTAGCGGGGGGGCAGAACACCGGGGAGCTGTTTTTT. Its protein product is CASSLGGLAGGQNTGELFF.

This CDR3 is CASNLRGFTDTQYF. The CDR3 DNA is TGTGCCAGCAACTTGCGGGGGTTCACAGATACGCAGTATTTT. This chain connects TRBV27 to TRBJ2-3; 7 bases match TRBD2. CDR1 is MNHEY and CDR2 is SMNVEV in the germline V gene (reference sequence). The CDR3 is made up of 14 amino acids. With V trimmed by 7 bases and J by 2 bases, 6 bases remained unmatched.

The V gene is TRBV19, the J gene TRBJ1-4; the D gene is possibly TRBD1 (5 bases). Per the germline V gene, CDR1 is LNHDA and CDR2 is SQIVND (reference sequence). The ends were cut back, 5 bases at V and 4 bases at J, with 8 bases in the middle. CDR3 length: 13 amino acids. CDR3 residues: CASSRQLNEKLFF. Written as DNA, the CDR3 is TGTGCCAGTAGTCGACAGCTTAATGAAAAACTGTTTTTT.